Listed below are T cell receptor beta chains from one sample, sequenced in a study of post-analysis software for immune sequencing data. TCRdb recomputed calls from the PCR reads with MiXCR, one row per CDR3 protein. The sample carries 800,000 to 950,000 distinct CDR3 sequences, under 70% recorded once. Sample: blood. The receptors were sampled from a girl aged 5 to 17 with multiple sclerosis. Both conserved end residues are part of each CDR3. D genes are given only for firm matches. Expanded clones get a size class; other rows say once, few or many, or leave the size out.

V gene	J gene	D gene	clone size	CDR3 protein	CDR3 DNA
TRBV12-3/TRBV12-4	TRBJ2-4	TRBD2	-	CASSWGLAGRQGITQYF	TGTGCCAGCAGTTGGGGACTAGCGGGACGCCAGGGTATTACTCAGTACTTC
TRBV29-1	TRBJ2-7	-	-	CSAAIGARYEQYF	TGCAGCGCCGCCATAGGGGCACGCTACGAGCAGTACTTC
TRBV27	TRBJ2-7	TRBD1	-	CASKRGTGGSYEQYF	TGTGCCAGCAAACGGGGGACAGGGGGGTCCTACGAGCAGTACTTC
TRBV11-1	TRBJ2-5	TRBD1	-	CASRPRTGGHETQYF	TGTGCCAGCAGACCCAGGACAGGGGGTCATGAGACCCAGTACTTC
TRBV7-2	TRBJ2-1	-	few	CASSFTGYNEQFF	TGTGCCAGCAGCTTCACGGGATACAATGAGCAGTTCTTC
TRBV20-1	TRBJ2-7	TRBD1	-	CSARDWTRSSRGQGAYEQYF	TGCAGTGCTAGAGATTGGACGAGATCCTCACGGGGACAGGGGGCCTACGAGCAGTACTTC
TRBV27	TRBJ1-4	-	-	CASSPQGQLNEKLFF	TGTGCCAGCAGTCCGCAAGGACAGCTCAATGAAAAACTGTTTTTT
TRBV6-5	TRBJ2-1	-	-	CASTGSYNEQFF	TGTGCCAGCACTGGCTCCTACAATGAGCAGTTCTTC
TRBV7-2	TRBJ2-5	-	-	CASTEGLGQETQYF	TGTGCCAGCACCGAGGGACTGGGCCAAGAGACCCAGTACTTC
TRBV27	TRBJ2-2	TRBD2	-	CASSFRLAGVNTGELFF	TGTGCCAGCAGTTTTCGGCTAGCGGGAGTAAACACCGGGGAGCTGTTTTTT
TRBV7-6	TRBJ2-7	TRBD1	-	CASSATFTGEHEQYF	TGTGCCAGCAGCGCTACATTCACAGGGGAACACGAGCAGTACTTC
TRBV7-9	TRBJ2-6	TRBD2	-	CASSSTGGSGANVLTF	TGCGCCAGCAGCTCTACGGGGGGCTCTGGGGCCAACGTCCTGACTTTC
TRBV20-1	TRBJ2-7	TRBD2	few	CSATPTSGFSYEQYF	TGCAGTGCTACACCGACTAGCGGGTTTTCCTACGAGCAGTACTTC
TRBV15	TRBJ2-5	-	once	CATSTPNRETQYF	TGTGCCACCAGCACCCCAAACCGGGAGACCCAGTACTTC
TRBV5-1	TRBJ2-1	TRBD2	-	CASSGSGAGYNEQFF	TGCGCCAGCAGCGGGAGCGGGGCGGGGTACAATGAGCAGTTCTTC
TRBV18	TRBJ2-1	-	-	CASSPKPGQPDNEQFF	TGTGCCAGCTCACCCAAACCGGGACAACCAGACAATGAGCAGTTCTTC
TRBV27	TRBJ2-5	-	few	CASTPVGLAAGETQYF	TGTGCCAGCACCCCCGTGGGACTTGCCGCCGGAGAGACCCAGTACTTC
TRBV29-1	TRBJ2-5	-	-	CSAGRRIQETQYF	TGCAGCGCCGGTCGACGAATACAAGAGACCCAGTACTTC
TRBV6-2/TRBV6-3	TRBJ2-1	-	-	CASSYSEREWSYNEQFF	TGTGCCAGCAGTTACTCGGAACGGGAGTGGTCCTACAATGAGCAGTTCTTC
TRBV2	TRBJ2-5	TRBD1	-	CASSIRDRSTQYF	TGTGCCAGCAGCATAAGGGACAGATCGACCCAGTACTTC
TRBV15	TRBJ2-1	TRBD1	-	CATQDRGLSSYNEQFF	TGTGCCACCCAGGACAGGGGCCTCAGCTCCTACAATGAGCAGTTCTTC
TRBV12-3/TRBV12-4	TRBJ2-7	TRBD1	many	CASSFRDRGYEQYF	TGTGCCAGCAGTTTCCGGGACAGGGGGTACGAGCAGTACTTC
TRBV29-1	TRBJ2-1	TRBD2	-	CSVEDRLSGSMGEQFF	TGCAGCGTTGAAGATCGGCTTAGCGGGAGTATGGGTGAGCAGTTCTTC
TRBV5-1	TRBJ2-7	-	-	CASGREPLSSYEQYF	TGCGCCAGTGGTCGAGAACCCCTGAGCTCCTACGAGCAGTACTTC
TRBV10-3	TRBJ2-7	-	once	CAISEAKSSYEQYF	TGTGCCATCAGTGAGGCAAAGAGCTCCTACGAGCAGTACTTC
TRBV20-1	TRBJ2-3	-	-	CSALGLTGDTQYF	TGCAGTGCTTTAGGACTCACGGGAGATACGCAGTATTTT
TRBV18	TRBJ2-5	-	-	CASSRTGYSYKQYF	TGTGCCAGCTCACGAACAGGGTACTCCTACAAGCAGTACTTC
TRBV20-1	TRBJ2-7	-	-	CSAPDPSHRPDTGEQYF	TGCAGTGCTCCTGATCCCTCGCACAGGCCGGATACAGGCGAGCAGTACTTC
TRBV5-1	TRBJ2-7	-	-	CASSGGTGLSEQYF	TGCGCCAGCAGCGGGGGAACAGGGTTAAGCGAGCAGTACTTC
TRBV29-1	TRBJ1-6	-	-	CSATTGSSSPLHF	TGCAGCGCCACGACAGGTTCCAGCTCACCCCTCCACTTT
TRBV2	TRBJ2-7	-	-	CASSATRREQYF	TGTGCCAGCAGTGCAACTAGACGCGAGCAGTACTTC
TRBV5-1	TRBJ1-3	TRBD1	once	CASSLFGTGDYSGNTIYF	TGCGCCAGCAGCTTGTTCGGGACAGGTGACTACTCTGGAAACACCATATATTTT
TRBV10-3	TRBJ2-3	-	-	CAISEGARDTQYF	TGTGCCATCAGTGAGGGGGCGCGGGATACGCAGTATTTT
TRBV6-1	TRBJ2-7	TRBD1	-	CAIPPGQNYEQYF	TGTGCCATCCCCCCGGGACAGAACTACGAGCAGTACTTC
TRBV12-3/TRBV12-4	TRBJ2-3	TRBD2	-	CASSSLTSGTAMYTQYF	TGTGCCAGCAGTTCCCTAACTAGCGGGACAGCCATGTATACGCAGTATTTT
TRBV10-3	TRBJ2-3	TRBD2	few	CAIKRAGGTDTQYF	TGTGCCATCAAGCGAGCGGGGGGCACAGATACGCAGTATTTT
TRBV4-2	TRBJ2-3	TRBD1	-	CASSQGPDRTSDTQYF	TGTGCCAGCAGCCAAGGTCCGGACAGGACCTCAGATACGCAGTATTTT
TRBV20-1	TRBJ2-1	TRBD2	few	CSAVPSGRAKHNEQFF	TGCAGTGCTGTCCCTAGCGGGAGGGCCAAGCACAATGAGCAGTTCTTC
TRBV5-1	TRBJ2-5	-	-	CASSSSAVQETQYF	TGCGCCAGCAGCTCAAGCGCAGTACAAGAGACCCAGTACTTC
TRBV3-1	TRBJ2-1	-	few	CASSPTAGYNEQFF	TGTGCCAGCAGCCCTACCGCAGGGTACAATGAGCAGTTCTTC
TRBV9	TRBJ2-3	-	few	CASRERTTDTQYF	TGTGCCAGCAGGGAGCGGACCACAGATACGCAGTATTTT
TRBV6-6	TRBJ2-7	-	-	CASSPGGINEQYF	TGTGCCAGCAGTCCCGGCGGGATAAACGAGCAGTACTTC
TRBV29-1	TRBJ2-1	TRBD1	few	CSVGGQGHEQFF	TGCAGCGTAGGTGGACAGGGCCATGAGCAGTTCTTC
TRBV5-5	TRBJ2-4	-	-	CASSLDRVGNIQYF	TGTGCCAGCAGCTTGGACAGGGTCGGCAACATTCAGTACTTC
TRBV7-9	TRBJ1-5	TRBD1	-	CASSPDRATQPQHF	TGTGCCAGCAGCCCTGACAGGGCGACTCAGCCCCAGCATTTT